The 6 T cell receptor beta chains reported below all come from one sample, sequenced in a study of blood T cell repertoires in COVID-19. Sequenced by immunoSEQ multiplex PCR; TCRdb stores in-frame clones only, minus some. This table holds about 200,000 clones, around 82% found once. The sample taken for sequencing was peripheral blood. These receptors were taken from a woman in her seventies with acute or convalescent COVID-19.

In this sample, this clone turned up many times. The chain employs TRBV7-8 and TRBJ2-3; D might be TRBD1 (5 bases). V lost 3 bases to trimming and J lost 4 bases, with 11 bases between them. This CDR3 comprises 14 residues. Germline V gene lookup returns CDR1 SGHVS and CDR2 FQNEAQ. CDR3 sequence reads: CASSFRVWADTQYF. For the CDR3, the DNA is TGTGCCAGCAGCTTCAGGGTATGGGCAGATACGCAGTATTTT.

The chain links TRBV9 to TRBJ2-1; the match to TRBD2 covers 10 bases. V gave up 3 bases and J gave up 2 bases; unmatched junction bases: 8. This CDR3 spans 17 amino acids. Germline V gene data show CDR1 as SGDLS and CDR2 as YYNGEE. CDR3 sequence: CASSAGPTSGTYNEQFF. In DNA, the CDR3 is TGTGCCAGCAGCGCGGGGCCTACTAGCGGGACCTACAATGAGCAGTTCTTC. The full variable domain, rest sourced from reference TRBV9 and TRBJ2-1, is DSGVTQTPKHLITATGQRVTLRCSPRSGDLSVYWYQQSLDQGLQFLIQYYNGEERAKGNILERFSAQQFPDLHSELNLSSLELGDSALYFCASSAGPTSGTYNEQFFGPGTRLTVL.

The V gene is TRBV9, the J gene TRBJ1-3; D is undetermined. Germline CDR1 is SGDLS and CDR2 is YYNGEE. The CDR3 length is 14 residues. Deletions cut 5 bases from V and 0 bases from J, with 9 bases between. The CDR3 spells CASSPLSSGNTIYF. As DNA, the CDR3 is TGTGCCAGCAGTCCATTGAGCTCTGGAAACACCATATATTTT. Complete variable domain (other parts from reference TRBV9 and TRBJ1-3): DSGVTQTPKHLITATGQRVTLRCSPRSGDLSVYWYQQSLDQGLQFLIQYYNGEERAKGNILERFSAQQFPDLHSELNLSSLELGDSALYFCASSPLSSGNTIYFGEGSWLTVV.

The chain employs TRBV9 and TRBJ2-7; D remains ambiguous. V was shortened by 0 bases and J by 0 bases, with 7 bases between the two germline ends. The CDR3 length is 14 residues. Germline V lookup: CDR1 SGDLS, CDR2 YYNGEE. CDR3 nucleotide sequence: TGTGCCAGCAGCGTAGATCCCAGCTCCTACGAGCAGTACTTC. Translating gives CASSVDPSSYEQYF.

There are many counts of this clone. The DNA for the CDR3 is TGCGCCAGCAGCCAGGGACCGGGAGGGGCCAATTTTGAGCAGTTCTTC. Translated: CASSQGPGGANFEQFF. J is TRBJ2-1 and V is TRBV5-1, with 8 bases lining up with TRBD2. The length of the CDR3 is 16 residues. Trimming took 4 bases from V and 9 from J; bases not matched to a gene: 15. From germline, CDR1 is SGHRS and CDR2 YFSETQ.

As DNA, the CDR3 is TGTGCCAGCTCACCACCGAATGGGGCCGGCACTGAAGCTTTCTTT. This encodes CASSPPNGAGTEAFF. V is TRBV18 and J is TRBJ1-1, with D possibly being TRBD1 (5 bases). The CDR3 covers 15 residues. CDR1 is KGHSH and CDR2 is LQKENI in the germline V gene. Trimming cost V 0 bases and J 4 bases, with 12 bases left between them.